This is a list of T cell receptor beta chains from one sample in a study of OX40 agonist ivuxolimab in advanced cancers. TCRdb's table, derived via immunoSEQ multiplex PCR, lists solely in-frame clones and lacks some. Among tens of thousands of clones listed, over 80% were seen once. Here the sequenced sample was CD4+ or CD8+ T cells sorted from blood, taken in a trial of the OX40 agonist ivuxolimab. These receptors were taken from an adult with an advanced solid tumor such as melanoma, head and neck, liver or kidney cancer. CDR3s include the opening cysteine and the closing phenylalanine or tryptophan. The order of the fields is J gene, D gene, V gene, clone size, CDR3 DNA, CDR3 protein. D genes are given only for firm matches. A row's size may be missing; if present it is once, few, many or a size class.

j_call: TRBJ2-1
d_call: NA
v_call: TRBV10-2
clone_size: NA
cdr3_nt: TGCGCCAGCAGTGTGGGACGAGTGGCCGATGAGCAGTTCTTC
cdr3_aa: CASSVGRVADEQFF

j_call: TRBJ2-3
d_call: NA
v_call: TRBV7-8
clone_size: NA
cdr3_nt: TGTGCCAGCAGCTTAGGGGACTGGACAGATACGCAGTATTTT
cdr3_aa: CASSLGDWTDTQYF

j_call: TRBJ1-1
d_call: TRBD1
v_call: TRBV27
clone_size: NA
cdr3_nt: TGTGCCAGCAGCTTAGATCAGGGGGCGGAAGCTTTCTTT
cdr3_aa: CASSLDQGAEAFF

j_call: TRBJ2-7
d_call: NA
v_call: TRBV11-2
clone_size: NA
cdr3_nt: TGTGCCAGCAGCCCTGGGCCGTATACATCCTACGAGCAGTACTTC
cdr3_aa: CASSPGPYTSYEQYF

j_call: TRBJ2-7
d_call: TRBD1
v_call: TRBV5-5
clone_size: NA
cdr3_nt: TGTGCCAGCAGCTCGTACCGGGACAGGGTACACGAGCAGTACTTC
cdr3_aa: CASSSYRDRVHEQYF

j_call: TRBJ1-1
d_call: NA
v_call: TRBV4-3
clone_size: few
cdr3_nt: TGCGCCAGCAGCCAGACAGGGAACACTGAAGCTTTCTTT
cdr3_aa: CASSQTGNTEAFF

j_call: TRBJ1-2
d_call: NA
v_call: TRBV9
clone_size: medium-sized
cdr3_nt: TGTGCCAGCAGCGTACCCAAACACGGGACTGAGTATGGCTACACCTTC
cdr3_aa: CASSVPKHGTEYGYTF

j_call: TRBJ1-5
d_call: NA
v_call: TRBV27
clone_size: medium-sized
cdr3_nt: TGTGCCAGCAGTTGGGGGGGCAATCAGCCCCAGCATTTT
cdr3_aa: CASSWGGNQPQHF

j_call: TRBJ1-3
d_call: NA
v_call: TRBV11-2
clone_size: once
cdr3_nt: TGTGCCAGCAGCTTACGGAACTCTGGAAACACCATATATTTT
cdr3_aa: CASSLRNSGNTIYF

j_call: TRBJ1-5
d_call: NA
v_call: TRBV7-4
clone_size: NA
cdr3_nt: TGTGCCAGCAGCGCCGGCTCCTCGGGGGACCAGCCCCAGCATTTT
cdr3_aa: CASSAGSSGDQPQHF

j_call: TRBJ2-3
d_call: TRBD1
v_call: TRBV27
clone_size: NA
cdr3_nt: TGTGCCAGCAGTTTAGGAGCGGGGACAGGGACCGGTACGCAGTATTTT
cdr3_aa: CASSLGAGTGTGTQYF

j_call: TRBJ2-1
d_call: NA
v_call: TRBV27
clone_size: NA
cdr3_nt: TGTGCCAGCAGTTTAGGGGGAAATGAGCAGTTCTTC
cdr3_aa: CASSLGGNEQFF

j_call: TRBJ2-1
d_call: TRBD2
v_call: TRBV27
clone_size: NA
cdr3_nt: TGTGCCAGCAGTTCCCAGCGGGGGCCGTACAATGAGCAGTTCTTC
cdr3_aa: CASSSQRGPYNEQFF

j_call: TRBJ2-7
d_call: NA
v_call: TRBV7-7
clone_size: NA
cdr3_nt: TGTGCTAGCAGCCCTTCGACAGGAACCTACGAGCAGTACTTC
cdr3_aa: CASSPSTGTYEQYF

j_call: TRBJ1-1
d_call: NA
v_call: TRBV7-9
clone_size: large
cdr3_nt: TGTGCCAGCAGCTTGGGGGGGGCTGAAGCTTTCTTT
cdr3_aa: CASSLGGAEAFF

j_call: TRBJ2-1
d_call: NA
v_call: TRBV6-6
clone_size: NA
cdr3_nt: TGTGCCAGCAGTTCCTCAGGGGGGGCCAATGAGCAGTTCTTC
cdr3_aa: CASSSSGGANEQFF

j_call: TRBJ1-2
d_call: NA
v_call: TRBV7-9
clone_size: NA
cdr3_nt: TGTGCCAGCAGCTTCGGGGACAACTATGGCTACACCTTC
cdr3_aa: CASSFGDNYGYTF

j_call: TRBJ2-5
d_call: NA
v_call: TRBV11-2
clone_size: NA
cdr3_nt: TGTGCCAGCAGCTTAGAGGGGACCACCGCGGAGACCCAGTACTTC
cdr3_aa: CASSLEGTTAETQYF

j_call: TRBJ2-3
d_call: NA
v_call: TRBV4-3
clone_size: medium-sized
cdr3_nt: TGCGCCAGCAGCCAAGATCTCTTAGGGGATGGGGATACGCAGTATTTT
cdr3_aa: CASSQDLLGDGDTQYF

j_call: TRBJ2-1
d_call: NA
v_call: TRBV11-3
clone_size: NA
cdr3_nt: TGTGCCAGCAGCTCAGAGGGGGAGGGGACAGACAATGAGCAGTTCTTC
cdr3_aa: CASSSEGEGTDNEQFF

j_call: TRBJ2-7
d_call: NA
v_call: TRBV18
clone_size: NA
cdr3_nt: TGTGCCAGCTCACCGACCGGGACAACTTACGAGCAGTACTTC
cdr3_aa: CASSPTGTTYEQYF

j_call: TRBJ2-1
d_call: TRBD2
v_call: TRBV4-2
clone_size: few
cdr3_nt: TGTGCCAGCAGCCAAGATCTGTCTAGCGGATCCTACAATGAGCAGTTCTTC
cdr3_aa: CASSQDLSSGSYNEQFF

j_call: TRBJ2-1
d_call: NA
v_call: TRBV25-1
clone_size: NA
cdr3_nt: TGTGCCAGCAGTGAGACGGAGGGGTACAATGAGCAGTTCTTC
cdr3_aa: CASSETEGYNEQFF

j_call: TRBJ2-7
d_call: TRBD2
v_call: TRBV4-3
clone_size: NA
cdr3_nt: TGCGCCAGCAGCCAAGGACTAGCGGACCACTACGAGCAGTACTTC
cdr3_aa: CASSQGLADHYEQYF

j_call: TRBJ2-1
d_call: TRBD2
v_call: TRBV4-3
clone_size: once
cdr3_nt: TGCGCCAGCAGCCAAGATCAGGTAGGACTAGAGGCCGCAGTCTACTTGAATGAGCAGTTCTTC
cdr3_aa: CASSQDQVGLEAAVYLNEQFF

j_call: TRBJ2-1
d_call: TRBD2
v_call: TRBV10-1
clone_size: NA
cdr3_nt: TGCGCCAGCAGTCCTGTGGCGGGAGGGGGGAATGAGCAGTTCTTC
cdr3_aa: CASSPVAGGGNEQFF

j_call: TRBJ1-2
d_call: NA
v_call: TRBV30
clone_size: NA
cdr3_nt: TGTGCCTGGAGTCGGGCATCTAACTATGGCTACACCTTC
cdr3_aa: CAWSRASNYGYTF

j_call: TRBJ2-1
d_call: TRBD1
v_call: TRBV18
clone_size: NA
cdr3_nt: TGTGCCAGCTCACCGAGGGGAGAACAGGGGCGTACGGATGAGCAGTTCTTC
cdr3_aa: CASSPRGEQGRTDEQFF

j_call: TRBJ2-7
d_call: TRBD1
v_call: TRBV5-1
clone_size: NA
cdr3_nt: TGCGCCAGCAGCACCCAGACAGGGTACGAGCAGTACTTC
cdr3_aa: CASSTQTGYEQYF

j_call: TRBJ1-4
d_call: NA
v_call: TRBV10-1
clone_size: NA
cdr3_nt: TGCGCCAGCATGAGCAGGGAACGGTTGACTAATGAAAAACTGTTTTTT
cdr3_aa: CASMSRERLTNEKLFF

j_call: TRBJ1-2
d_call: NA
v_call: TRBV4-3
clone_size: NA
cdr3_nt: TGCGCCAGCAGCCATGGCAGCTCCTATGGCTACACCTTC
cdr3_aa: CASSHGSSYGYTF

j_call: TRBJ2-7
d_call: TRBD2
v_call: TRBV4-1
clone_size: NA
cdr3_nt: TGCGCCAGCAGCCAAGATCCCGGGAGGGCCGGAGACGAGCAGTACTTC
cdr3_aa: CASSQDPGRAGDEQYF

j_call: TRBJ2-3
d_call: NA
v_call: TRBV9
clone_size: NA
cdr3_nt: TGTGCCAGCAGCGTAGAGGGCAGGACCCCAGATACGCAGTATTTT
cdr3_aa: CASSVEGRTPDTQYF

j_call: TRBJ2-2
d_call: NA
v_call: TRBV5-6
clone_size: NA
cdr3_nt: TGTGCCAGCAGCTTGGGGACTGGTTTGCGGGAGCTGTTTTTT
cdr3_aa: CASSLGTGLRELFF

j_call: TRBJ2-1
d_call: TRBD2
v_call: TRBV27
clone_size: NA
cdr3_nt: TGTGCCAGCAGTGATGGGACTAGCAATGAGCAGTTCTTC
cdr3_aa: CASSDGTSNEQFF

j_call: TRBJ2-3
d_call: NA
v_call: TRBV6-5
clone_size: NA
cdr3_nt: TGTGCCAGCAGTTTGGACAGCACAGATACGCAGTATTTT
cdr3_aa: CASSLDSTDTQYF

j_call: TRBJ2-2
d_call: NA
v_call: TRBV27
clone_size: NA
cdr3_nt: TGTGCCAGCAGCTGGGGCCAGAACACCGGGGAGCTGTTTTTT
cdr3_aa: CASSWGQNTGELFF

j_call: TRBJ2-7
d_call: NA
v_call: TRBV5-6
clone_size: NA
cdr3_nt: TGTGCCAGCAGGGCGACGGGGGGCAGGGCCTACGAGCAGTACTTC
cdr3_aa: CASRATGGRAYEQYF

j_call: TRBJ1-2
d_call: TRBD1
v_call: TRBV5-5
clone_size: NA
cdr3_nt: TGTGCCAGCAGCACCACAGGGGGGTACTATGGCTACACCTTC
cdr3_aa: CASSTTGGYYGYTF

j_call: TRBJ1-1
d_call: NA
v_call: TRBV5-6
clone_size: NA
cdr3_nt: TGTGCCAGCAGCTTTAGGTTCGGAGTGAACACTGAAGCTTTCTTT
cdr3_aa: CASSFRFGVNTEAFF

j_call: TRBJ2-3
d_call: TRBD1
v_call: TRBV11-2
clone_size: NA
cdr3_nt: TGTGCCAGCAGCTTAACGGGACAGGGAGATACGCAGTATTTT
cdr3_aa: CASSLTGQGDTQYF

j_call: TRBJ1-1
d_call: NA
v_call: TRBV11-2
clone_size: many
cdr3_nt: TGTGCCAGCAGCTTATTCCCAGGATCTCCTGAAGCTTTCTTT
cdr3_aa: CASSLFPGSPEAFF

j_call: TRBJ2-1
d_call: NA
v_call: TRBV27
clone_size: NA
cdr3_nt: TGTGCCAGCAGTTTTAGGGCCAGCAATGAGCAGTTCTTC
cdr3_aa: CASSFRASNEQFF

j_call: TRBJ2-7
d_call: NA
v_call: TRBV1
clone_size: NA
cdr3_nt: TGCACCAGCAGCCAAGGGGTTAGCGGTAGCTACGAGCAGTACTTC
cdr3_aa: CTSSQGVSGSYEQYF

j_call: TRBJ1-4
d_call: NA
v_call: TRBV7-2
clone_size: NA
cdr3_nt: TGTGCCAGCAGCTTAACCGCTACAGGGCCAGCTAATGAAAAACTGTTTTTT
cdr3_aa: CASSLTATGPANEKLFF

j_call: TRBJ2-1
d_call: TRBD2
v_call: TRBV11-2
clone_size: NA
cdr3_nt: TGTGCCAGCAGCTCCCCACTAGCGGGCTCCACCTACAATGAGCAGTTCTTC
cdr3_aa: CASSSPLAGSTYNEQFF

j_call: TRBJ2-3
d_call: TRBD2
v_call: TRBV27
clone_size: once
cdr3_nt: TGTGCCAGCAGTTACGGGACTAGCGGCAATACGCAGTATTTT
cdr3_aa: CASSYGTSGNTQYF

j_call: TRBJ2-7
d_call: TRBD2
v_call: TRBV19
clone_size: NA
cdr3_nt: TGTGCCAGTAGTCCCCGACTAGCGGGAAGCTCCTACGAGCAGTACTTC
cdr3_aa: CASSPRLAGSSYEQYF

j_call: TRBJ1-1
d_call: NA
v_call: TRBV11-3
clone_size: NA
cdr3_nt: TGTGCCAGCAGCTTAGGGCCAAGGAACACTGAAGCTTTCTTT
cdr3_aa: CASSLGPRNTEAFF

j_call: TRBJ2-7
d_call: NA
v_call: TRBV11-2
clone_size: NA
cdr3_nt: TGTGCCAGCAGCTTAACTAGGACTATCTCCTACGAGCAGTACTTC
cdr3_aa: CASSLTRTISYEQYF

j_call: TRBJ2-5
d_call: NA
v_call: TRBV5-1
clone_size: NA
cdr3_nt: TGCGCCAGCAGCTTGGCCTTAGGAGAGACCCAGTACTTC
cdr3_aa: CASSLALGETQYF